The T cell receptor (beta chain) under discussion was sequenced for a study of post-analysis software for immune sequencing data. Overall study results and limits: Analysis by F measure revealed that same-batch samples clustered strongly together. Patients carried 4 or 5 TRBV segments more frequently than controls did, and TRBV5-6, TRBV5-1 and TRBV20-1 were among them. Controls had significantly higher normalized Chao1 diversity than multiple sclerosis patients.

This clonotype occurred a few times. As yet, its antigen is unknown. CDR1 MDHEN and CDR2 SYDVKM come from the germline V gene. This CDR3 spans 17 amino acids. With 6 bases clipped from V and 4 bases from J, the junction kept 12 bases outside the gene matches. Unique molecular identifiers tagged the TCR beta cDNA libraries. Input populations of about 0.85 to 11 million T cells gave rise to approximately 500,000 cDNA molecules. Each CDR3 protein gets one entry after TCRdb re-called the PCR reads with MiXCR. Among about 160,000 distinct CDR3 sequences, around 36% were seen once, and the ten largest hold under 30%.

The material sequenced was blood, taken after autologous hematopoietic stem cell transplantation. This chain joins TRBV28 and TRBJ2-1; TRBD2 matches 10 bases. The receptor was derived from a girl under 18 with multiple sclerosis. The CDR3 here is CASRLKPGLARYNEQFF. The CDR3 nucleotides are TGTGCCAGCAGGCTAAAACCGGGACTAGCGAGATACAATGAGCAGTTCTTC. Full variable domain (outside the CDR3, taken from reference TRBV28 and TRBJ2-1): DVKVTQSSRYLVKRTGEKVFLECVQDMDHENMFWYRQDPGLGLRLIYFSYDVKMKEKGDIPEGYSVSREKKERFSLILESASTNQTSMYLCASRLKPGLARYNEQFFGPGTRLTVL.